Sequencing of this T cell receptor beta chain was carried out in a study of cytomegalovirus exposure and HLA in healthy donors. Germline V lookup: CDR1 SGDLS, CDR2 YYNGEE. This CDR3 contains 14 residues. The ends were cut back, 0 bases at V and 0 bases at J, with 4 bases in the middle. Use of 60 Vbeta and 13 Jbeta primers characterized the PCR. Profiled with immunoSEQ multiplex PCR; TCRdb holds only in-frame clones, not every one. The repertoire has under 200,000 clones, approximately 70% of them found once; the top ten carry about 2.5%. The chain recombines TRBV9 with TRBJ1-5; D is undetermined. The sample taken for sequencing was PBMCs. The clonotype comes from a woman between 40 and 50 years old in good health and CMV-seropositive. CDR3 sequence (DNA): TGTGCCAGCAGCGTAGGGAGTAGCAATCAGCCCCAGCATTTT. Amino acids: CASSVGSSNQPQHF.